A single sample gave rise to the 28 T cell receptor beta chains below, sequenced in a study of blood T cell repertoires in COVID-19. Profiled with immunoSEQ multiplex PCR; TCRdb holds only in-frame clones, not every one. The sample includes roughly 200,000 clones, more than 80% of them seen just once. Sequenced input: PBMCs or T cells enriched from blood (not recorded which). The receptors were gathered from a man in his forties who had recovered from COVID-19.

V is TRBV5-4 and J is TRBJ2-7, with 7 bases identical to TRBD1. V was pared by 4 bases and J by 5 bases, with 9 bases of the junction left unmatched. The CDR3 runs to 14 residues. Germline lookup yields CDR1 SGHNT and CDR2 YYREEE (reference sequence). The CDR3 loop is CASSKDRVLDEQYF. DNA of the CDR3: TGTGCCAGCAGCAAAGACAGGGTATTGGACGAGCAGTACTTC.

In this sample, this clone turned up once. The chain recombines TRBV7-9 with TRBJ1-3; 9 bases match TRBD1. Per the germline V gene, CDR1 is SEHNR and CDR2 is FQNEAQ (reference sequence). V lost 0 bases to trimming and J lost 7 bases; unmatched junction nucleotides: 7. The CDR3 covers 16 residues. The CDR3 nucleotides are TGTGCCAGCAGCTTAGCGCTCGGACAGGGGCACAACACCATATATTTT. Amino acid sequence: CASSLALGQGHNTIYF.

This sequence joins TRBV6-2 or TRBV6-3 and TRBJ1-1; TRBD1 might be the D (6 bases). The CDR3 loop spans 16 amino acids. With 4 bases removed from V and 3 bases from J, the gap between germline ends came to 18 bases. The germline V gene has CDR1 MNHEY and CDR2 SVGEGT. Here the CDR3 reads CASSSPSRDKYTEAFF. The DNA for the CDR3 is TGTGCCAGCAGTTCCCCCTCCCGGGACAAATACACTGAAGCTTTCTTT.

V usage is TRBV5-4 and J usage is TRBJ1-2, with TRBD1 identical over 8 bases. CDR1 is SGHNT, CDR2 YYREEE, per germline (reference sequence). The trim removed 6 bases at V and 7 bases at J, leaving 11 bases unmatched. CDR3 length: 14 residues. As DNA, the CDR3 is TGTGCCAGCACCCCCAACCAGGGGGCGGGTGGCTACACCTTC. It specifies CASTPNQGAGGYTF.

This clone has a handful of counts. V gene TRBV12-3 or TRBV12-4 combines with J gene TRBJ1-5; TRBD1 is a possible D gene (6 bases). The CDR3 is made up of 13 amino acids. V shed 7 bases and J shed 6 bases, with 13 bases lying between them. CDR3 amino acids: CASTLKGVQPQHF. Written as DNA, the CDR3 is TGTGCCAGCACCCTTAAGGGGGTTCAGCCCCAGCATTTT.

V is TRBV7-2 and J is TRBJ2-6, with a possible D match to TRBD2 (5 bases). The CDR3 contains 19 residues. V lost 3 bases and J 0 bases, leaving 18 bases between the germline ends. Germline V gene data show CDR1 as SGHTA and CDR2 as FQGNSA. The CDR3 DNA reads as TGTGCCAGCAGCTTTCCCGGGGAGCAAGTAAGCTCTGGGGCCAACGTCCTGACTTTC. This translates into CASSFPGEQVSSGANVLTF. The variable domain in full, completed from reference TRBV7-2 and TRBJ2-6, reads GAGVSQSPSNKVTEKGKDVELRCDPISGHTALYWYRQSLGQGLEFLIYFQGNSAPDKSGLPSDRFSAERTGGSVSTLTIQRTQQEDSAVYLCASSFPGEQVSSGANVLTFGAGSRLTVL.

This clone has just one count. V usage is TRBV19 and J usage is TRBJ2-4; 11 bases line up with TRBD1. The V gene end was trimmed by 3 bases and the J gene end by 2 bases; junction bases not matched to a gene: 9. Germline CDR1 is LNHDA and CDR2 is SQIVND (reference sequence). CDR3 size: 18 residues. This chain's CDR3 is CASSIRTGTGGSKNIQYF. The CDR3 nucleotides are TGTGCCAGTAGTATTCGGACCGGGACAGGGGGATCCAAAAACATTCAGTACTTC.

V gene TRBV27 combines with J gene TRBJ1-6; tentative D call: TRBD1 (5 bases). CDR3 length: 13 amino acids. Trimming took off 2 bases at V and 10 bases at J, with 9 bases between the two ends. CDR1 is MNHEY and CDR2 is SMNVEV in the germline V gene (reference sequence). CDR3 bases: TGTGCCAGCAGTTTAGGGGCTGGGTCACCCCTCCACTTT. This sequence encodes CASSLGAGSPLHF.

This clone has only a few counts. This sequence joins TRBV18 and TRBJ1-5; D uncertain. CDR3 length equals 12 residues. Germline V gene data show CDR1 as KGHSH and CDR2 as LQKENI. V lost 3 bases, J lost 6 bases, and 6 bases lay in between. CDR3 in DNA: TGTGCCAGCTCACCGGGGAGTCAGCCCCAGCATTTT. Amino acids: CASSPGSQPQHF.

This clone was picked up a small number of times. The J gene is TRBJ2-3, the V gene TRBV5-4; D is uncertain. CDR1 is SGHNT and CDR2 is YYREEE in the germline V gene (reference sequence). The CDR3 runs to 17 residues. The V end lost 0 bases, the J end lost 0 bases, and 14 bases lay between the germline ends. The CDR3 bases are TGTGCCAGCAGCTTGGATCTGTGGCAGAGGAGCACAGATACGCAGTATTTT. Translation gives CASSLDLWQRSTDTQYF.

The V and J genes are TRBV28 and TRBJ1-6; D not resolved. The CDR3 is made up of 13 amino acids. The germline V gene encodes CDR1 MDHEN and CDR2 SYDVKM. Between the trimmed V and J ends, which lost 6 bases and 7 bases, there was a span of 10 bases. The CDR3 here is CASRLDRNSPLHF. The CDR3 region has the DNA TGTGCCAGCAGGCTTGATCGGAATTCACCCCTCCACTTT.

The chain employs TRBV5-1 and TRBJ1-3; D unresolved. Trimming removed 1 base from V and 0 bases from J, with 5 bases in between. Germline CDR1 and CDR2: SGHRS and YFSETQ. This CDR3 has 14 residues. The CDR3 DNA is TGCGCCAGCAGCTTGTCCAGCTCTGGAAACACCATATATTTT. As protein: CASSLSSSGNTIYF. The full variable domain, its missing parts supplied by reference TRBV5-1 and TRBJ1-3, is KAGVTQTPRYLIKTRGQQVTLSCSPISGHRSVSWYQQTPGQGLQFLFEYFSETQRNKGNFPGRFSGRQFSNSRSEMNVSTLELGDSALYLCASSLSSSGNTIYFGEGSWLTVV.

The rearrangement links TRBV19 to TRBJ1-1, with 7 positions matching TRBD1. This CDR3 comprises 15 residues. Germline V lookup: CDR1 LNHDA, CDR2 SQIVND (reference sequence). With 5 bases clipped from V and 1 base from J, the junction kept 7 bases outside the gene matches. CDR3 sequence: CASSLQGSGNTEAFF. The CDR3 DNA is TGTGCCAGTAGTTTACAGGGGTCCGGGAACACTGAAGCTTTCTTT.

The rearrangement links TRBV24-1 to TRBJ1-2; 9 bases fit TRBD1. V lost 4 bases, J lost 6 bases, and 11 bases stayed unmatched. Per the germline V gene, CDR1 is KGHDR and CDR2 is SFDVKD. CDR3 size: 16 residues. CDR3 DNA: TGTGCCACCAGTGACCCCACCTTCGACAGGGGGAATGGCTACACCTTC. Its translation: CATSDPTFDRGNGYTF.

This chain uses TRBV15 with TRBJ2-2, with 9 nucleotides matching TRBD1. The trim removed 2 bases at V and 2 bases at J, leaving 9 bases unmatched. Germline assignment: CDR1 LNHNV and CDR2 YYDKDF (reference sequence). The CDR3 length is 18 residues. The CDR3 nucleotides read TGTGCCACCAGCAGATCTCCGGGGACAGGGTCTAACACCGGGGAGCTGTTTTTT. Its translation is CATSRSPGTGSNTGELFF. The full variable domain, completed using reference TRBV15 and TRBJ2-2, is DAMVIQNPRYQVTQFGKPVTLSCSQTLNHNVMYWYQQKSSQAPKLLFHYYDKDFNNEADTPDNFQSRRPNTSFCFLDIRSPGLGDTAMYLCATSRSPGTGSNTGELFFGEGSRLTVL.

The V and J genes are TRBV27 and TRBJ2-1; no definite D call. CDR1 MNHEY and CDR2 SMNVEV come from the germline V gene (reference sequence). The CDR3 extends over 13 amino acids. V lost 3 bases and J 4 bases, leaving 7 bases between the germline ends. The CDR3 is CASSLSAYNEQFF. In DNA form, the CDR3 reads TGTGCCAGCAGTTTGTCCGCGTACAATGAGCAGTTCTTC.

The chain employs TRBV10-2 and TRBJ2-1; TRBD2 agrees at 13 bases. The V gene's germline CDR1 is WSHSY and CDR2 SAAADI. With V trimmed by 6 bases and J by 7 bases, 0 bases remained unmatched. CDR3 length: 13 residues. CDR3 nucleotides: TGCGCCAGCAGGGGACTAGCGGGAAATGAGCAGTTCTTC. Translated: CASRGLAGNEQFF.

The rearrangement links TRBV6-5 to TRBJ1-1; D not certain. Germline V CDR1 and CDR2: MNHEY, SVGAGI. This CDR3 has 13 amino acids. V was clipped by 1 base and J by 1 base, with 4 bases between them. As DNA, the CDR3 is TGTGCCAGCAGTTACTGGCAGAACACTGAAGCTTTCTTT. It encodes CASSYWQNTEAFF.

V is TRBV6-5 and J is TRBJ1-2; 7 bases line up with TRBD1. This CDR3 has 14 residues. Per germline, CDR1 MNHEY and CDR2 SVGAGI. Trimming at V came to 7 bases and at J to 6 bases, leaving 11 bases not matched to a gene. Written as DNA, the CDR3 is TGTGCCAGCACCCACAGGGGAGGCCTCAATGGCTACACCTTC. This gives the protein CASTHRGGLNGYTF.

This chain joins TRBV5-1 and TRBJ2-1; the match to TRBD2 covers 9 bases. The ends lost 0 bases at V and 3 bases at J; junction bases unmatched: 4. Germline CDR1 reads SGHRS; CDR2 reads YFSETQ. The CDR3 contains 16 residues. As DNA, the CDR3 is TGCGCCAGCAGCTTGGGGTCTAGCGGGGTCTACAATGAGCAGTTCTTC. The encoded protein is CASSLGSSGVYNEQFF. The complete variable domain, with remaining parts taken from reference TRBV5-1 and TRBJ2-1, reads KAGVTQTPRYLIKTRGQQVTLSCSPISGHRSVSWYQQTPGQGLQFLFEYFSETQRNKGNFPGRFSGRQFSNSRSEMNVSTLELGDSALYLCASSLGSSGVYNEQFFGPGTRLTVL.

The chain has TRBV5-6 and TRBJ2-2; D may be TRBD1 (6 bases). Germline CDR1 is SGHDT and CDR2 is YYEEEE. CDR3 size: 15 residues. The V gene lost 2 bases and the J gene lost 3 bases, with 11 bases spanning the gap. CDR3 loop: CASSFQGRDTGELFF. CDR3 in DNA: TGTGCCAGCAGCTTTCAGGGGCGGGACACCGGGGAGCTGTTTTTT.

The chain is built from TRBV19 and TRBJ2-1; TRBD2 agrees at 9 bases. The V gene end was trimmed by 1 base and the J gene end by 4 bases; junction bases not matched to a gene: 2. The CDR3 covers 15 residues. Germline V CDR1 and CDR2: LNHDA, SQIVND (reference sequence). CDR3 protein: CASSIATSGYNEQFF. CDR3 sequence (DNA): TGTGCCAGTAGTATAGCGACTAGCGGTTACAATGAGCAGTTCTTC.

The chain has TRBV6-5 and TRBJ1-1; D is unclear. The germline V and J ends were trimmed by 6 bases and 1 base, with 12 bases remaining between them. Per the germline V gene, CDR1 is MNHEY and CDR2 is SVGAGI. This CDR3 spans 14 amino acids. In DNA form, the CDR3 reads TGTGCCAGCAGACCAAGCGCTGAGAACACTGAAGCTTTCTTT. Protein: CASRPSAENTEAFF.

This clone was seen only once. The V and J genes are TRBV6-5 and TRBJ1-6; D gene unclear. Trimming left V 3 bases short and J 7 bases short, with 4 bases between. Germline CDR1 is MNHEY and CDR2 is SVGAGI. The CDR3 contains 12 residues. The CDR3 DNA reads as TGTGCCAGCAGTTATCTCAATTCACCCCTCCACTTT. Amino acids: CASSYLNSPLHF.

CDR3 protein: CASFDDRDYGYTF. The CDR3 region has the DNA TGTGCCAGCTTTGACGACAGAGACTATGGCTACACCTTC. The V call is TRBV6-5, the J call TRBJ1-2, with D maybe TRBD1 (5 bases). The CDR3 covers 13 residues. V was trimmed by 8 bases and J by 3 bases, leaving 13 bases between them. The V gene's germline CDR1 is MNHEY and CDR2 SVGAGI.

The chain carries TRBV5-5 and TRBJ1-1; 7 positions agree with TRBD1. The CDR3 totals 16 residues. CDR1 and CDR2 from the germline V gene are SGHKS and YYEKEE (reference sequence). With 2 bases clipped from V and 1 base from J, the junction kept 8 bases outside the gene matches. The CDR3 loop reads CASSFRVGQTNTEAFF. The DNA for the CDR3 is TGTGCCAGCAGCTTTCGCGTGGGACAGACGAACACTGAAGCTTTCTTT. Filled out from reference TRBV5-5 and TRBJ1-1, the complete variable domain reads DAGVTQSPTHLIKTRGQQVTLRCSPISGHKSVSWYQQVLGQGPQFIFQYYEKEERGRGNFPDRFSARQFPNYSSELNVNALLLGDSALYLCASSFRVGQTNTEAFFGQGTRLTVV.

The V gene is TRBV5-1, the J gene TRBJ2-1; no clear D. The length of the CDR3 is 13 residues. In germline, CDR1 is SGHRS, CDR2 YFSETQ. The V gene lost 3 bases and the J gene lost 12 bases, with 16 bases spanning the gap. The CDR3 coding sequence is TGCGCCAGCAGCTCGGGTGGCGACGATAGGCAGTTCTTC. Its protein is CASSSGGDDRQFF.

In regard to this clone: A much larger clone differs from this one at a single base, so this may be a read error. This chain uses TRBV5-1 with TRBJ1-3, with unresolved D. This CDR3 spans 11 amino acids. The V gene's germline CDR1 is SGHRS and CDR2 YFSETQ. Trimming cost V 4 bases and J 4 bases, with 3 bases left between them. The CDR3 coding sequence is TGCGCCAGCAGCGAGGGAAACACCATATATTTT. Its translation: CASSEGNTIYF.